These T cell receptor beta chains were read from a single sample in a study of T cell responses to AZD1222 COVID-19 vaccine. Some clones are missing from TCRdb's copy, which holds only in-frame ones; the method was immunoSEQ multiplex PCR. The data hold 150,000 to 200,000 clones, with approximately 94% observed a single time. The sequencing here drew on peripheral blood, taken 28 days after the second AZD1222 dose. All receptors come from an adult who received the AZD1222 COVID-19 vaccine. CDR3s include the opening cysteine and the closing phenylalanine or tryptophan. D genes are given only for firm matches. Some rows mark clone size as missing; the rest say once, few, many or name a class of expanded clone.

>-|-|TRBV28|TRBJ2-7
CASSFLPLSNDYEQYF
TGTGCCAGCAGTTTCCTCCCACTCTCAAACGACTACGAGCAGTACTTC
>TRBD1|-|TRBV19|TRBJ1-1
CASSPEDRVLMNTEAFF
TGTGCCAGTTCCCCAGAGGACAGGGTCCTTATGAACACTGAAGCTTTCTTT
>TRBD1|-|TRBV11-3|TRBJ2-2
CASSTRGTGELFF
TGTGCCAGCTCCACCAGGGGGACCGGGGAGCTGTTTTTT
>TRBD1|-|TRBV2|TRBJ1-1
CASSEGQSMNTEAFF
TGTGCCAGCAGTGAGGGACAGTCCATGAACACTGAAGCTTTCTTT
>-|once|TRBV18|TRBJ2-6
CASSPPGALMEGNVLTF
TGTGCCAGCTCACCACCCGGGGCCCTAATGGAAGGCAACGTCCTGACTTTC
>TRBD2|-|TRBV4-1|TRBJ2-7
CASSQDGSGIYEQYF
TGCGCCAGCAGCCAAGATGGTAGCGGGATCTACGAGCAGTACTTC
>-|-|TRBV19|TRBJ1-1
CASSRALRGYGEAFF
TGTGCCAGTAGTCGGGCTCTCAGGGGATACGGTGAAGCTTTCTTT
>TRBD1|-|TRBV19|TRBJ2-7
CASSRDRSSYEQYF
TGTGCCAGTAGTCGGGACAGAAGCTCCTACGAGCAGTACTTC
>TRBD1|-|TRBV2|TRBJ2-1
CASSDLIYKDRERVGEQFF
TGTGCCAGCAGTGATCTTATATACAAAGACAGGGAGCGAGTGGGTGAGCAGTTCTTC
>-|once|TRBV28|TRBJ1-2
CASSTSGGRLYGYTF
-
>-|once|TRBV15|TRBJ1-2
CATANREDGYGYTF
TGTGCCACAGCGAACAGGGAGGATGGCTATGGCTACACCTTC
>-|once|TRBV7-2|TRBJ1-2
CASSMGQSVNYGYTF
TGTGCTTCCTCTATGGGACAAAGCGTTAACTATGGCTACACCTTC
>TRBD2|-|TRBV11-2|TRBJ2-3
CASSLRGGRGVRADTQYF
TGTGCCAGCAGCTTAAGGGGCGGGAGAGGGGTAAGGGCAGATACGCAGTATTTT
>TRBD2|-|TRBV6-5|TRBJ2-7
CASSSLSGYAYEQYF
TGTGCCAGCAGTTCCCTTAGCGGGTACGCCTACGAGCAGTACTTC
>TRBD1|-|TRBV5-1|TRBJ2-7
CASSLTGQGASYEQYF
TGCGCCAGCAGCCTAACGGGACAGGGGGCCTCCTACGAGCAGTACTTC
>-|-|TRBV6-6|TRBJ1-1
CASSYSGSEAFF
TGTGCCAGCAGTTACTCGGGGTCTGAAGCTTTCTTT
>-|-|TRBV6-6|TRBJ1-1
CASRLDGGTEAFF
TGTGCCAGCAGGCTAGACGGGGGCACTGAAGCTTTCTTT
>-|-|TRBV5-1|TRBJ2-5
CASRMEGGSGTQYF
TGCGCCAGCAGAATGGAGGGGGGCAGCGGGACCCAGTACTTC
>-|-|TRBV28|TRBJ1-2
CASMLGDGYNYGYTF
TGTGCCAGCATGCTTGGGGACGGCTATAACTATGGCTACACCTTC
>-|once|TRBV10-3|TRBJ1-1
CAISEDRDTEAFF
TGTGCCATCAGTGAGGACCGGGACACTGAAGCTTTCTTT
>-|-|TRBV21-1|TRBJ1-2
CASSTRTGYGYTF
TGTGCCAGCAGCACCCGGACGGGCTATGGCTACACCTTC
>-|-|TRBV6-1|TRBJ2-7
CASSAPQRGPLSYEQYF
TGTGCCAGCAGTGCCCCACAGAGGGGACCCCTTTCCTACGAGCAGTACTTC
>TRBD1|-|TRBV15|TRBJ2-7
CATSRARTGASYEQYF
TGTGCCACCAGCAGAGCACGGACAGGGGCCTCCTACGAGCAGTACTTC
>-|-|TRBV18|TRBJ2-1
CASSPGDPWDEQFF
TGTGCCAGCTCACCAGGGGACCCCTGGGATGAGCAGTTCTTC
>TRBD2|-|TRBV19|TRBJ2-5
CASSIGGRQETQYF
TGTGCCAGTAGTATCGGCGGGAGGCAAGAGACCCAGTACTTC
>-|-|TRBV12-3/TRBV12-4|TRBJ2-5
CASRLGETQYF
TGTGCCAGCAGGCTCGGAGAGACCCAGTACTTC
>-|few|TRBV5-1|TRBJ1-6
CASSQQGQSSYNSPLHF
TGCGCCAGCAGCCAACAGGGCCAGAGCTCCTATAATTCACCCCTCCACTTT
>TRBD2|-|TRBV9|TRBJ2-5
CASSTQLAGGPETQYF
TGTGCCAGCAGCACACAACTAGCGGGAGGGCCGGAGACCCAGTACTTC
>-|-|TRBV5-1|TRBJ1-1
CASSVGGGLAEAFF
TGCGCCAGCAGCGTAGGTGGGGGATTGGCTGAAGCTTTCTTT
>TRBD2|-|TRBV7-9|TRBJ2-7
CASSLQTSGSQEQYF
TGTGCCAGCAGCTTACAGACTAGCGGGAGTCAAGAGCAGTACTTC